Sequencing of this T cell receptor (beta chain) was carried out in a study of immune evolution from preneoplasia to lung adenocarcinoma. About the study: HLA loss of heterozygosity: 6% to 7.5% AIS, about 15% MIA, about 32% ADC, none AAH. General study points: From normal lung to invasive adenocarcinoma, top clone frequencies appeared to decrease.

In the case of this clone: Its antigen is undetermined.

The CDR3 loop spans 17 amino acids. V dropped 0 bases and J dropped 6; count of bases not matched to a gene: 9. The germline gives CDR1 MGHRA, CDR2 YSYEKL. The table came from immunoSEQ multiplex PCR; TCRdb's copy has only in-frame clones and leaves some out. The sample shows about 26,000 clones, approximately 69% of them seen only once. Resections took place in Japan or China from 2014 to 2017. Two lung cancer pathologists independently confirmed each histologic diagnosis. J is TRBJ2-2 and V is TRBV4-1; 8 nucleotides agree with TRBD2. Material: FFPE invasive lung adenocarcinoma tissue. This TCR derives from a person in their sixties or seventies with invasive lung adenocarcinoma. Some clones in this sample may be carry-over from other donors' samples. CDR3 coding DNA: TGCGCCAGCAGCCAAGATATACTAGCGGCCCAATCCGGGGAGCTGTTTTTT. This gives the protein CASSQDILAAQSGELFF.